Reported below is one T cell receptor beta chain. Its antigen is not identified. This may stem from a read error, because a much larger clone lies one nucleotide away. The sample belongs to a study of T cells in Graves' hyperthyroidism and ophthalmopathy. Study-wide points: Classification by a 13 V-J model distinguished ophthalmopathy from stable hyperthyroidism.

Trimming stripped 1 base from V and 7 bases from J, with 17 bases between. The CDR3 has 15 residues. The TCR beta CDR3 regions underwent amplification using RNA transcripts as the source. The study used the HTBI primer set for a first-round RT-PCR of the TCR CDR3. TCRdb re-derived calls from the multiplex PCR reads in MiXCR, one entry per CDR3 protein. The repertoire holds approximately 400,000 distinct CDR3 sequences, with 15% to 18% as singletons. Sequencing used blood. This clonotype originated in a woman aged 18-30 years with Graves' hyperthyroidism that later progressed to Graves' ophthalmopathy. This sequence joins TRBV12-3 or TRBV12-4 and TRBJ2-7; D call uncertain. CDR3 bases: TGTGCCAGCAGTTTAGAGGGCGGTGGGTCTCGGGAGCAGTACTTC. It is translated as CASSLEGGGSREQYF.